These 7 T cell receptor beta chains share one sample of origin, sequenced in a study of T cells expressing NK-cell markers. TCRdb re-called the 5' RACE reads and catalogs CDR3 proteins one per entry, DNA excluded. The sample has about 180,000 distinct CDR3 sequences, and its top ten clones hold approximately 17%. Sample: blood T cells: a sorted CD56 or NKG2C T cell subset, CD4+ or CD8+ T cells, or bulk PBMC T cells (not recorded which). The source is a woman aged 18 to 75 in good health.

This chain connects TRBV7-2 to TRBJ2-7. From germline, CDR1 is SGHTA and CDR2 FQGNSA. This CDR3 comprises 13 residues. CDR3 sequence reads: CASSSLGVDEQYF.

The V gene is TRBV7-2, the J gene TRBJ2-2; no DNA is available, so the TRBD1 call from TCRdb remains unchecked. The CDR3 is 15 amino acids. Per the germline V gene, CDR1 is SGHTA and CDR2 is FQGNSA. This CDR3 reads CASSTPTGRTGELFF. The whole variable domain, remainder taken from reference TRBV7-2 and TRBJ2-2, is GAGVSQSPSNKVTEKGKDVELRCDPISGHTALYWYRQSLGQGLEFLIYFQGNSAPDKSGLPSDRFSAERTGGSVSTLTIQRTQQEDSAVYLCASSTPTGRTGELFFGEGSRLTVL.

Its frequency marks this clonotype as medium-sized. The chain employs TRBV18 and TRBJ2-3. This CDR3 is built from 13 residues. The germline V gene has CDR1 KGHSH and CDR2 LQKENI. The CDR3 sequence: CASSQTVADTQYF.

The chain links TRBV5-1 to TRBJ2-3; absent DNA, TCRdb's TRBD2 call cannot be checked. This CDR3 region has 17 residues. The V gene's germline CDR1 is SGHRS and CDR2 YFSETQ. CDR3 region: CASTRGAGGPGTDTQYF.

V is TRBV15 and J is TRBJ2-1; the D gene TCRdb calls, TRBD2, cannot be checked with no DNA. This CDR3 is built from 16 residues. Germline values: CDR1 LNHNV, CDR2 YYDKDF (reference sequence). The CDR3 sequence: CATSENWASGSHEQFF.

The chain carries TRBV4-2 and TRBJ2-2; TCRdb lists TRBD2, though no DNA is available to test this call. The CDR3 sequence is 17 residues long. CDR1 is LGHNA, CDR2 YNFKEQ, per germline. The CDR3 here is CASSEGSGRAGTGELFF.

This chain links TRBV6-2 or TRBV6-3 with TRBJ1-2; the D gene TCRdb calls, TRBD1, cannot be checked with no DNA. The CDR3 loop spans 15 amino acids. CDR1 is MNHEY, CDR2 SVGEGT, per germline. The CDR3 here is CASSPRTGDVYGYTF.